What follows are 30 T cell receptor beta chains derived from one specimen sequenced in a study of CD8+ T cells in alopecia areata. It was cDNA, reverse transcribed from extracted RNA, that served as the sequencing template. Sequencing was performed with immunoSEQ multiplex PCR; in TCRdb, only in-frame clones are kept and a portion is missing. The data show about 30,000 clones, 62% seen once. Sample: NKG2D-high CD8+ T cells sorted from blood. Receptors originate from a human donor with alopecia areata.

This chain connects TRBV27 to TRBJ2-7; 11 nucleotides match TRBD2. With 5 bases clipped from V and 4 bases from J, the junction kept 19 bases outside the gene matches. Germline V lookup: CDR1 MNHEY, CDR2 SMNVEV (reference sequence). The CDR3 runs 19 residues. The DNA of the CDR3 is TGTGCCAGCAGTCTTCGACCGCTGCCGGGACTAGCGGCTCGATACGAGCAGTACTTC. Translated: CASSLRPLPGLAARYEQYF.

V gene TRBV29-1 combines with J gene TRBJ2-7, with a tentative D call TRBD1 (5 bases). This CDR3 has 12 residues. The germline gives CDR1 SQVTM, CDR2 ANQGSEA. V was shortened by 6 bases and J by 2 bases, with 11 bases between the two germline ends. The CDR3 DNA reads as TGCAGCGTCGGCGACAGCGCCTACGAGCAGTACTTC. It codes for CSVGDSAYEQYF.

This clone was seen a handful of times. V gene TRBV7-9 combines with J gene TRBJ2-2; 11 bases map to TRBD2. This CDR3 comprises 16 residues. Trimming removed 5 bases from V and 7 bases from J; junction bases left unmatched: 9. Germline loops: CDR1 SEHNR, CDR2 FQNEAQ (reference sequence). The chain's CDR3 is CASSRLAGITGGELFF. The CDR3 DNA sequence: TGTGCCAGCAGCCGACTAGCGGGAATAACCGGCGGGGAGCTGTTTTTT.

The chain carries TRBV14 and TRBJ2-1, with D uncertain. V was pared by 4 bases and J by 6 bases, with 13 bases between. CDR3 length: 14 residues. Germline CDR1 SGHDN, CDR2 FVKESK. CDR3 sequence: CASSRVNTGNEQFF. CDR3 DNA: TGTGCCAGCAGCCGAGTCAATACGGGCAATGAGCAGTTCTTC. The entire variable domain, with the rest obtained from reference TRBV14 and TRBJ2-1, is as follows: EAGVTQFPSHSVIEKGQTVTLRCDPISGHDNLYWYRRVMGKEIKFLLHFVKESKQDESGMPNNRFLAERTGGTYSTLKVQPAELEDSGVYFCASSRVNTGNEQFFGPGTRLTVL.

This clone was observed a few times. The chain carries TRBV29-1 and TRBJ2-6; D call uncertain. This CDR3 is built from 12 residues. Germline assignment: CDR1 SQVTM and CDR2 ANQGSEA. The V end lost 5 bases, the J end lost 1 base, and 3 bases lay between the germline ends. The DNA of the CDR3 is TGCAGCGTTTGGTCTGGGGCCAACGTCCTGACTTTC. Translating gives CSVWSGANVLTF.

The CDR3 here is CASSLVGGSLETQYF. The CDR3 DNA sequence: TGTGCCAGCAGCTTAGTTGGGGGTAGCTTGGAGACCCAGTACTTC. The chain has TRBV7-8 and TRBJ2-5; D could derive from TRBD1 or TRBD2 (5 bases each). The germline V gene encodes CDR1 SGHVS and CDR2 FQNEAQ. The germline V and J ends were trimmed by 1 base and 5 bases, with 14 bases remaining between them. The CDR3 loop spans 15 amino acids.

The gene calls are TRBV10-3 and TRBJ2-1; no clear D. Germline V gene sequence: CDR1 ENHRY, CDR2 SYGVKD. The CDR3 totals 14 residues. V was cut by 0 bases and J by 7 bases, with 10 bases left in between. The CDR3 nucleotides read TGTGCCATCAGTGAGTCCGGAGAGGCTAATGAGCAGTTCTTC. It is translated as CAISESGEANEQFF.

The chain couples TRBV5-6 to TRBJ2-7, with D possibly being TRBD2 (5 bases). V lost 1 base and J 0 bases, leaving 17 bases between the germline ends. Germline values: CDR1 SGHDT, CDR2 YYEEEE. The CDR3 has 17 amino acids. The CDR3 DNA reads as TGTGCCAGCAGCTTGACGCCCCACGGGATTCACTCCTACGAGCAGTACTTC. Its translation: CASSLTPHGIHSYEQYF.

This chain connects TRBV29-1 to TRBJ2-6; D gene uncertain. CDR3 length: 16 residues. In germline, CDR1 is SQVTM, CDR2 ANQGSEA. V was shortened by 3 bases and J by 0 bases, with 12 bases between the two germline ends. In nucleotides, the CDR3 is TGCAGCGTTGAGGCAGCAGCCTCCTCTGGGGCCAACGTCCTGACTTTC. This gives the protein CSVEAAASSGANVLTF.

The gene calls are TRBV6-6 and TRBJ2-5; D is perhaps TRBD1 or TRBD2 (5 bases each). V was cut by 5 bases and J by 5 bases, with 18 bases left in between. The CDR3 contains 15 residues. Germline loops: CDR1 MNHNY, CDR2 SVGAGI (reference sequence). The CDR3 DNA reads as TGTGCCAGCAGTACACGGGACCCCCCACCGGAGACCCAGTACTTC. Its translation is CASSTRDPPPETQYF.

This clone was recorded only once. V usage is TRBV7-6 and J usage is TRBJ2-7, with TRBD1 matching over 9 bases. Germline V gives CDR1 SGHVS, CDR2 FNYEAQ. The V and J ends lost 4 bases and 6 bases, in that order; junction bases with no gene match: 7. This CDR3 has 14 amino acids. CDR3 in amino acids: CASSSGQGSREQYF. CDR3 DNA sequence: TGTGCCAGCAGCTCGGGACAGGGATCGCGCGAGCAGTACTTC.

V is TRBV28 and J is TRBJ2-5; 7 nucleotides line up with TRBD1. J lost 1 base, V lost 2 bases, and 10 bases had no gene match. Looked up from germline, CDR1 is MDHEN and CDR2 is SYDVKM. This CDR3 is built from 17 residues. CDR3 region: CASSLNPGTAIQETQYF. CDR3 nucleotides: TGTGCCAGCAGTTTAAACCCGGGGACAGCAATCCAAGAGACCCAGTACTTC.

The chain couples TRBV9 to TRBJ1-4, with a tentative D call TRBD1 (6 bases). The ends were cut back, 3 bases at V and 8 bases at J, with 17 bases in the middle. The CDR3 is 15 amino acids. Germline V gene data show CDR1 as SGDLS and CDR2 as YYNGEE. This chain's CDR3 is CASSASQGLGEKLFF. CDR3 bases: TGTGCCAGCAGCGCCAGCCAGGGGTTAGGGGAAAAACTGTTTTTT.

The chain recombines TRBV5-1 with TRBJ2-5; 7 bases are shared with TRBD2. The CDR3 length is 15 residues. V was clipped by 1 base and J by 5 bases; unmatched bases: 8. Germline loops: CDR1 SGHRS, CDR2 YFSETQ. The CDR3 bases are TGCGCCAGCAGCTTGCTCGGCGGGAGCATGGAGACCCAGTACTTC. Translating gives CASSLLGGSMETQYF.

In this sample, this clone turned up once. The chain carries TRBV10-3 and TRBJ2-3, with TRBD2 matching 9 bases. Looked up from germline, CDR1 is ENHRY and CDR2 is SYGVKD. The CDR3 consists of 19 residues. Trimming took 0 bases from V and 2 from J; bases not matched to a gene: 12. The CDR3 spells CAISESPQALAGVTDTQYF. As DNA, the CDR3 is TGTGCCATCAGTGAGTCGCCACAAGCCTTAGCGGGGGTCACAGATACGCAGTATTTT.

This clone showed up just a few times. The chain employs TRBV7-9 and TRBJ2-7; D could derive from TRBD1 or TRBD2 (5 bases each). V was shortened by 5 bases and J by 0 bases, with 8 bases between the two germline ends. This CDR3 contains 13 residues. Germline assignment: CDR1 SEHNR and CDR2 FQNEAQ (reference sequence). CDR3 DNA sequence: TGTGCCAGCAGCCCGGGGACCTCCTACGAGCAGTACTTC. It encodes CASSPGTSYEQYF. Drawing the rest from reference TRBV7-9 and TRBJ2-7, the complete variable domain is DTGVSQNPRHKITKRGQNVTFRCDPISEHNRLYWYRQTLGQGPEFLTYFQNEAQLEKSRLLSDRFSAERPKGSFSTLEIQRTEQGDSAMYLCASSPGTSYEQYFGPGTRLTVT.

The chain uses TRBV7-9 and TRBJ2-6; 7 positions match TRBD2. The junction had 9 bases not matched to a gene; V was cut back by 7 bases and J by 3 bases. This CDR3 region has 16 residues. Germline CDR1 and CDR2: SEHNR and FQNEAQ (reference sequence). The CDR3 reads CASNQGEGYGANVLTF. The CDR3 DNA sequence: TGTGCCAGCAACCAAGGGGAGGGCTATGGGGCCAACGTCCTGACTTTC. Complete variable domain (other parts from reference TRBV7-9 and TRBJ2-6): DTGVSQNPRHKITKRGQNVTFRCDPISEHNRLYWYRQTLGQGPEFLTYFQNEAQLEKSRLLSDRFSAERPKGSFSTLEIQRTEQGDSAMYLCASNQGEGYGANVLTFGAGSRLTVL.

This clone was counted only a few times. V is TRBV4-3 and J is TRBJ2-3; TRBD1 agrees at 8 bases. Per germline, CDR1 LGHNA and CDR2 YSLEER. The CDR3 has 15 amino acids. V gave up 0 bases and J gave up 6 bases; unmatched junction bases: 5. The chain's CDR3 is CASSQERTGRDTQYF. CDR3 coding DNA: TGCGCCAGCAGCCAAGAAAGGACAGGGAGGGATACGCAGTATTTT.

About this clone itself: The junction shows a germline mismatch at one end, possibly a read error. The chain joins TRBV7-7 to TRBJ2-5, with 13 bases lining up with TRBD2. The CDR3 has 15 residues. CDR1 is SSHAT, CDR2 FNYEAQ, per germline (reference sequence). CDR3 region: CASTPLAGGQETQYF. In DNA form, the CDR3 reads TGTGCTAGCACCCCACTAGCGGGGGGGCAAGAGACCCAGTACTTC.

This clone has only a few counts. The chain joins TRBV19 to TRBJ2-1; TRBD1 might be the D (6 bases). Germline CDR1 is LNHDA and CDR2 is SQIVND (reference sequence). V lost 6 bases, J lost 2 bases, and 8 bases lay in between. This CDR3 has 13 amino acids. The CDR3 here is CASRQGPYNEQFF. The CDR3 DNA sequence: TGTGCCAGTAGACAGGGACCCTACAATGAGCAGTTCTTC.

The CDR3 nucleotides are TGCAGCGTTGAAGAACGGGGAGCGGGTCTCGCCTACGAGCAGTACTTC. Translated: CSVEERGAGLAYEQYF. V gene TRBV29-1 combines with J gene TRBJ2-7; a weak D match, TRBD2 (6 bases). The CDR3 spans 16 residues. V was clipped by 0 bases and J by 2 bases, with 17 bases between them. Germline V gene lookup returns CDR1 SQVTM and CDR2 ANQGSEA.

The CDR3 is CASSLTSGGTTDTQYF. In DNA form, the CDR3 reads TGTGCCAGCAGTTTGACTAGCGGGGGTACCACAGATACGCAGTATTTT. The chain carries TRBV6-5 and TRBJ2-3; 12 bases fit TRBD2. There are 16 residues in the CDR3. V dropped 4 bases and J dropped 2; count of bases not matched to a gene: 4. Germline V gene data show CDR1 as MNHEY and CDR2 as SVGAGI.

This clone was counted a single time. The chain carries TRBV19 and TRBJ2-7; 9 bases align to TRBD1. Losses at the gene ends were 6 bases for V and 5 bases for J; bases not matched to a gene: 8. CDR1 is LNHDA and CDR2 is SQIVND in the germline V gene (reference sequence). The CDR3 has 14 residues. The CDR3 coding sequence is TGTGCCAGTAGCCAACGGACAGGGGACCACGAGCAGTACTTC. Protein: CASSQRTGDHEQYF.

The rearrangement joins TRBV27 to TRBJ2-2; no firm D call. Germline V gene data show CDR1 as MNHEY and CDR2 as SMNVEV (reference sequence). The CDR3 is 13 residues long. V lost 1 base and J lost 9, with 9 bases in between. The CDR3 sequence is CASSLLGSRELFF. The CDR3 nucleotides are TGTGCCAGCAGTTTATTGGGGTCCCGGGAGCTGTTTTTT.

CDR3 sequence reads: CASSSLGFPTDTQYF. CDR3 nucleotide sequence: TGCGCCAGCAGCTCCTTGGGGTTTCCCACAGATACGCAGTATTTT. The rearrangement links TRBV4-1 to TRBJ2-3, with unresolved D. Per germline, CDR1 MGHRA and CDR2 YSYEKL. Deletions cut 5 bases from V and 2 bases from J, with 14 bases between. The CDR3 is 15 residues long.

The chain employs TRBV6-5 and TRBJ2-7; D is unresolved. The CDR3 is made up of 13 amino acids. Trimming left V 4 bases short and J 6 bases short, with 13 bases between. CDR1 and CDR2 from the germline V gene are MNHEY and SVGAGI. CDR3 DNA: TGTGCCAGCAGTTTCAGCGATCCCGGCGAGCAGTACTTC. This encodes CASSFSDPGEQYF.

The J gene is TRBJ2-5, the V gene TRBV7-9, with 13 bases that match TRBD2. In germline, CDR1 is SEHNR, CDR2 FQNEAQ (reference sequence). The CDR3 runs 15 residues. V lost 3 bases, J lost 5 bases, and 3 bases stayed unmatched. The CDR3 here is CASSLGLAGRETQYF. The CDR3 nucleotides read TGTGCCAGCAGCTTGGGACTAGCGGGACGGGAGACCCAGTACTTC.

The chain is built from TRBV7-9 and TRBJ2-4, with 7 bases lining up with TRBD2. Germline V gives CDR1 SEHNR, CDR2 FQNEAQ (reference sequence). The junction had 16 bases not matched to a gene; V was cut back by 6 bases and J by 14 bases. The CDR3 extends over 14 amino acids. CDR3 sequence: CASSSWDSPGGKYF. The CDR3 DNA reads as TGTGCCAGCAGTTCCTGGGACTCCCCCGGGGGGAAGTACTTC.

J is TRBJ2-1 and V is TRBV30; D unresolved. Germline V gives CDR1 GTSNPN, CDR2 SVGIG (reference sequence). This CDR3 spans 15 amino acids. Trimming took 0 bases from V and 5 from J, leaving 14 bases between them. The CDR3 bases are TGTGCCTGGAGTGTAAGTGTGGGCAACAACAATGAGCAGTTCTTC. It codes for CAWSVSVGNNNEQFF.

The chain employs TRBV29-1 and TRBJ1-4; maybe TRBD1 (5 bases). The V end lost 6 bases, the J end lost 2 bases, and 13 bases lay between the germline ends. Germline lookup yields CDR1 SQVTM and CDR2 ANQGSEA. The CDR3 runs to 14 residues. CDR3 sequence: CSVLMEGTNEKLFF. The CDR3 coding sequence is TGCAGCGTCCTCATGGAGGGGACTAATGAAAAACTGTTTTTT.